This TCR beta chain came from a study of cytomegalovirus exposure and HLA in healthy donors (dated by TCRdb to 2016 to 2017). In terms of the full investigation: According to an earlier analysis of 587 of the donors, about 190 million T cells yielded approximately 120 million unique TCR beta sequences and approximately 280 Gb of sequence data. Around 330 gigabases of sequencing data and 91 million or so unique TCR sequences made up an early release that covered 500 to 650 HLA-typed donors. Among the roughly 400 genotyped donors, approximately 77% belonged to the genetic ancestry cluster associated with self-reported Caucasian donors. The aim of the study was to test whether cataloging public T cell receptors could identify signatures of past pathogen exposure. Using immunosequencing, the study profiled T cell repertoires from about 610 subjects and related those repertoires to cytomegalovirus serostatus. Besides the first cohort of hundreds of subjects, a separate validation cohort made up of 120 different subjects was used. The study combined high-throughput TCR immunosequencing, statistical association of individual TCRs with disease status, and machine learning to predict cytomegalovirus infection status. To study patterns of TCR occurrence, a later analysis re-analyzed previously published TCR beta repertoires from around 660 donors and added high-resolution HLA genotyping. Rather than using new phenotypic data, the later analysis identified candidate immune exposures from TCR beta sequences and from how often those sequences occurred across donors. To decide whether each TCR beta V gene segment behaved as functional or pseudogenic, an earlier analysis of approximately 600 of the donors relied on high-throughput TCR beta sequencing. Donor age, sex, ethnicity and CMV serostatus were compiled together with the repertoire data. A later genetic analysis used genome-wide SNP genotypes for 398 of the 666 donors, treating that subset as a discovery cohort. All discovery cohort repertoires had been generated using a single sequencing platform. HLA typing included class I and class II loci at four-digit resolution. The number of donors typed differed by locus, with 629-630 for A, B, C, DRB1 and DQB1, around 560 for DQA1, over 600 for DPA1, and about 450 for DPB1. About five DR-DQ haplotypes were treated as single units for association and clustering because of strong linkage in the cohort. Across under 500 genotyped donors of the cohort, an average of 235,054 unique TCR beta nucleotide sequences per donor were sequenced, and around 20% of those sequences were non-productive.

The cohort comprised some 700 healthy bone marrow donors. Cohort members were all nominally healthy when sampled, although unrecorded immune exposures were likely present. The donor tested CMV seropositive, placing the donor among the 290 or so seropositive members of the cohort. Every donor gave a peripheral blood sample, and the peripheral blood mononuclear cells from that sample were used for TCR beta sequencing. Genomic DNA extraction from the blood cell samples was performed with the Qiagen DNeasy Blood Extraction Kit. Broad study findings and their caveats: According to the authors, the approach could potentially be generalized to other disease states and immunological phenotypes. HLA typing was unavailable for some donors at each locus, so association tests used only the typed subset. A later analysis found that TCR association rates varied across HLA loci, with DRB1 alleles showing the most associated TCRs and HLA-C alleles the fewest. Compared with equally common non-associated chains, HLA-associated TCR beta chains in a later analysis were more clonally expanded and had lower generation probabilities. A later genetic analysis reported fewer N-insertions in productive TCRs among donors in an Asian-associated ancestry cluster than the approximately 700-donor mean. Most TCR sequences were seen in very few donors, while some public TCRs were found in many individuals. The presence/absence analyses assumed that sequencing depth was roughly uniform across donors, and that assumption may not be true. According to a later analysis, most CMV-associated TCR beta chains appeared to be HLA-restricted, and the HLA associations seemed to be driven largely by CMV exposure. A later analysis associated around 16,000 TCR beta sequences with specific HLA alleles at a false discovery rate of 0.05. The study gave a list of 150 to 200 TCR beta chains associated with cytomegalovirus. In an earlier analysis of more than 450 of the donors, most TCR beta V segments were observed in productive rearrangements about 87% or about 30% of the time, broadly matching IMGT annotations. A few of the identified cytomegalovirus-associated TCR beta chains were confirmed in vitro to be specific for cytomegalovirus antigens. Cytomegalovirus status was reported to be diagnosed by the classifier with high specificity and sensitivity in both the original and validation cohorts. A group of highly shared sequence variants was considered likely to be a technical artifact of the sequencing pipeline. A further reported finding was that TCR beta sequences accurately predicted the HLA-A and HLA-B alleles for most subjects in the first cohort. The cohort was sequenced for TCR beta chains only, and without alpha or paired-chain data the features that could be detected were limited. Assigning TCR associations to individual alleles was difficult when HLA alleles, especially DR and DQ, strongly co-occurred. According to a later analysis, parvovirus B19, influenza, CMV and Epstein-Barr virus appeared linked to several top co-occurrence clusters. V-gene and J-gene trimming of TCR beta chains was associated with a missense DCLRE1C variant in a later genetic analysis, and the association was replicated in an independent cohort. The earlier analysis of some 540 of the donors excluded roughly 17 rarely observed V segments, including chromosome 9 orphons, because counts were too low. Immune exposure information for the cohort was limited to CMV serostatus. Correlated functional status among segregating V segments might be attributable to linkage disequilibrium, but an unknown experimental factor could not be ruled out.

Library construction relied on the immunoSEQ multiplex PCR assay. A mixture of 60 forward primers for TCR Vbeta segments and 13 reverse primers for TCR Jbeta segments was used in the multiplex PCR. The CDR3 region of rearranged TCR beta genes was amplified from genomic DNA with a multiplex PCR assay. Amplified TCR beta libraries were sequenced as 87-base-pair reads on the Illumina HiSeq System. As for how the authors treated the data: Across the 640 or so repertoires, a later analysis counted tens of millions of unique TCR beta chains, 9.5 million to 12 million of which were shared by at least two donors. To remove PCR and sequencing errors, raw reads were error-corrected and collapsed into unique sequences using a nearest-neighbor algorithm that merged closely related sequences. CDR3 sequences were aligned to IMGT reference sequences to assign V, D and J gene segments. For a sequence to be retained, a match of at least six nucleotides was required to both a V gene segment and a J gene segment. Rearrangements were classified as productive when the CDR3 lacked stop codons and remained in frame with V and J, and all other rearrangements were classified as non-productive. Following IMGT convention, CDR3 was defined as the stretch from the second conserved V-encoded cysteine up to the conserved J-encoded phenylalanine. The earlier analysis of some 550 of the donors excluded any sequence lacking an unambiguous match to a single V gene segment. An earlier analysis of several hundred of the donors called V segments functional above 56.7% productive rearrangements and segregating when the between-donor standard deviation exceeded 5%. To diagnose cytomegalovirus status from the catalog of TCR beta chain sequences, a statistical classification framework was built. In a later analysis, TCR nucleotide sequences were compared against IMGT/GENE-DB human TR gene sequences so that V and J genes could be assigned. The TCRdist pipeline was used in a later analysis to assign CDR3 sequences and most-parsimonious VDJ recombination scenarios. In a later analysis, each TCR beta chain was defined by its CDR3 amino acid sequence together with its V-gene family, and reads lacking a unique V-gene family were excluded. To address suspected cross-contamination and a sequencing artifact, a later analysis removed approximately 590 highly shared, low-generation-probability nucleotide sequences. In a later analysis, a clonal expansion index was calculated for each public chain from normalized within-repertoire ranks of inferred template counts. In a later analysis, generation probabilities were computed using a VDJ recombination model fitted to out-of-frame rearrangements, and the results were checked against IGoR. Hypergeometric tests were used in a later analysis to score TCR-TCR, TCR-HLA and TCR-CMV co-occurrence, with a repertoire-size bias correction applied to the TCR pairs. In a later analysis, false discovery rates were estimated by permuting HLA or CMV assignments 20 times. In a later analysis, co-occurring TCRs were grouped with DBSCAN, and TCRdist sequence similarity was added when clustering was performed within HLA-allele-positive subsets. Repertoires with fewer than 30,000 or more than 120,000 public chains were left out of co-occurrence clustering, as were five repertoires with anomalous nucleotide sharing. TCRdb retrieved this table from immuneACCESS and kept in-frame rearrangements only. Not all clones are present; in checked studies, unresolved V genes account for under half, and no reason is known for the remainder. Clone size and V and J calls were adopted from that table, with D and trimming inferred from the DNA. This sample is represented by around 190,000 clones; 60% to 80% of them were singletons. The top ten hold approximately 3.1% of the sample.

Of note for this clone: What this receptor recognizes is not known. Base qualities are not recorded, but no much larger clone differs from it by a single base.

Sequenced: PBMCs. The sequence came from a woman aged 30 to 39 in good health and CMV-seropositive.

The DNA sequence is given as TGTGCCAGCAGCTTAGGGCTAGCGGTCACTACTAAAACGGCAGATACGCAGTATTTT. Its protein is CASSLGLAVTTKTADTQYF. The receptor chain draws on TRBV7-9 and TRBJ2-3, and 7 junctional nucleotides match TRBD2. Counted from cysteine to phenylalanine, this CDR3 has 19 amino acids. Of all the DNA, just the CDR3 is kept, 57 bases in frame from base 1. The junction shows trimming of 1 base on V and 4 bases on J, and the gene matches do not reach 17 bases of it. For CDR1 and CDR2, the germline V gene (reference sequence) lists SEHNR and FQNEAQ. The CDR3 plus the reference TRBV7-9 and TRBJ2-3 genes for the other parts give the full variable domain: DTGVSQNPRHKITKRGQNVTFRCDPISEHNRLYWYRQTLGQGPEFLTYFQNEAQLEKSRLLSDRFSAERPKGSFSTLEIQRTEQGDSAMYLCASSLGLAVTTKTADTQYFGPGTRLTVL.